A few counts support the clone carrying this T cell receptor (beta chain). Antigen unknown. Only in-frame clones appear in the TCRdb table, and some are missing; sequencing was by immunoSEQ multiplex PCR. The sample comprises fewer than 1.4 million clones, roughly 74% of which are singletons, and 0.6% to 0.7% rests with the top ten. This record belongs to a study of shared clonotypes between healthy human individuals. Study-wide results and caveats: Shared across a few donors were around 4.7% of the naive CD4 clonotypes. Genetic and exposure-history diversity was limited by the small donor number. Estimated richness was generally greater in naive than memory subsets.

V dropped 2 bases and J dropped 5; count of bases not matched to a gene: 7. The germline V gene encodes CDR1 SGHTA and CDR2 FQGTGA. The CDR3 sequence is 15 residues long. Input material: memory CD4+ T cells from PBMCs. The sample's subset: CD45RA-negative fraction. The source is a man in his late teens or twenties in good health. Some clones in this sample may be carry-over from other donors' samples. The V and J genes are TRBV7-3 and TRBJ2-7; 9 bases agree with TRBD2. The CDR3 here is CASSLSAGGYNEQYF. The CDR3 DNA reads TGTGCCAGCAGCTTATCCGCGGGAGGGTACAACGAGCAGTACTTC.